One and the same sample provided the 15 T cell receptor beta chains below, sequenced in a study of CD4 T cells in relation to SARS-CoV-2 and coronaviruses. No antigens are known for them. Method: immunoSEQ multiplex PCR; TCRdb's copy keeps in-frame clones and lacks some. This table has about 35,000 clones, roughly 83% appearing once. Sequences were obtained from naive CD4+ T cells from PBMCs, cultured in vitro. The subset was: naive CD4+ T cells isolated by negative enrichment. These receptors were obtained from an adult with COVID-19.

The gene calls are TRBV5-1 and TRBJ1-3, with a weak D call TRBD1 (6 bases). V shed 1 base and J shed 2 bases, with 10 bases lying between them. This CDR3 is 15 amino acids long. Per germline, CDR1 SGHRS and CDR2 YFSETQ. The CDR3 protein is CASSLKQGTGNTIYF. CDR3 DNA sequence: TGCGCCAGCAGCTTGAAACAGGGAACTGGAAACACCATATATTTT.

The genes are TRBV7-9 and TRBJ2-5; D gene uncertain. Trimming removed 0 bases at V and 5 bases at J, with 4 bases between. Germline values: CDR1 SEHNR, CDR2 FQNEAQ (reference sequence). The CDR3 has 12 residues. CDR3 region: CASSLADETQYF. The CDR3 nucleotides read TGTGCCAGCAGCTTAGCAGACGAGACCCAGTACTTC.

This chain connects TRBV28 to TRBJ1-5; D is ambiguous. Trimming took off 2 bases at V and 0 bases at J, with 17 bases between the two ends. The germline V gene has CDR1 MDHEN and CDR2 SYDVKM. The CDR3 contains 18 residues. This CDR3 is CASSLLPLRGSSNQPQHF. The CDR3 DNA sequence: TGTGCCAGCAGTTTACTACCCCTCCGGGGAAGTAGCAATCAGCCCCAGCATTTT.

The chain joins TRBV7-2 to TRBJ1-1; 10 bases align to TRBD1. V trimming: 2 bases; J trimming: 10 bases; junction bases outside the gene matches: 13. The CDR3 totals 16 residues. The germline gives CDR1 SGHTA, CDR2 FQGNSA. The CDR3 DNA sequence: TGTGCCAGCAGCTTAATGGGGACAGGGGCTGGAGGGCGAGCTTTCTTT. Its translation: CASSLMGTGAGGRAFF.

The chain combines TRBV27 with TRBJ2-7; 8 nucleotides line up with TRBD1. The CDR3 consists of 14 residues. Trimming at V came to 5 bases and at J to 3 bases, leaving 6 bases not matched to a gene. Per germline, CDR1 MNHEY and CDR2 SMNVEV (reference sequence). The CDR3 spells CASSIRDRHYEQYF. For the CDR3, the DNA is TGTGCCAGCAGTATCCGGGACAGGCACTACGAGCAGTACTTC.

This chain uses TRBV2 with TRBJ1-5; tentative D call: TRBD1 (5 bases). Germline V gene data show CDR1 as SNHLY and CDR2 as FYNNEI. This CDR3 is built from 15 residues. V shed 5 bases and J shed 1 base, with 12 bases lying between them. The CDR3 DNA reads as TGTGCCAGCAGTAAGGACGGACAAAGCAATCAGCCCCAGCATTTT. This translates into CASSKDGQSNQPQHF.

This clone was detected once. This chain connects TRBV24-1 to TRBJ2-1; 15 nucleotides agree with TRBD2. This CDR3 comprises 16 residues. Per the germline V gene, CDR1 is KGHDR and CDR2 is SFDVKD. The V and J ends lost 10 bases and 3 bases, in that order; junction bases with no gene match: 6. CDR3 sequence (DNA): TGTGCCACGCGGGGACTAGCGGGAGGCCACTACAATGAGCAGTTCTTC. It encodes CATRGLAGGHYNEQFF.

CDR3 amino acids: CASNNSPAYEQYF. For the CDR3, the DNA is TGTGCCAGCAACAACTCGCCGGCCTACGAGCAGTACTTC. This chain links TRBV28 with TRBJ2-7; D is uncertain. The CDR3 is made up of 13 amino acids. Trimming took off 7 bases at V and 2 bases at J, with 12 bases between the two ends. The germline V gene has CDR1 MDHEN and CDR2 SYDVKM. Looking up the rest from reference TRBV28 and TRBJ2-7 gives the full variable domain: DVKVTQSSRYLVKRTGEKVFLECVQDMDHENMFWYRQDPGLGLRLIYFSYDVKMKEKGDIPEGYSVSREKKERFSLILESASTNQTSMYLCASNNSPAYEQYFGPGTRLTVT.

J is TRBJ2-7 and V is TRBV6-5, with 8 bases that match TRBD2. The V segment lost 6 bases and the J segment 4 bases; nucleotides outside the gene matches: 8. Germline V gene sequence: CDR1 MNHEY, CDR2 SVGAGI. The CDR3 consists of 14 residues. CDR3: CASSSQRERYEQYF. CDR3 sequence (DNA): TGTGCCAGCAGCTCCCAGCGGGAGAGGTACGAGCAGTACTTC.

Regarding this clone: At one end, the junction sequence differs from germline, possibly due to a read error. V usage is TRBV6-5 and J usage is TRBJ1-5, with TRBD1 matching 7 bases. There are 14 residues in the CDR3. Germline CDR1 is MNHEY and CDR2 is SVGAGI. CDR3 residues: CASIYRGNNQPQHF. In DNA, the CDR3 is TGTGCCAGCATTTACAGGGGAAATAATCAGCCCCAGCATTTT.

The rearrangement joins TRBV6-6 to TRBJ2-1; D is unresolved. V was trimmed by 0 bases and J by 4 bases, leaving 13 bases between them. The length of the CDR3 is 16 residues. Germline V CDR1 and CDR2: MNHNY, SVGAGI (reference sequence). CDR3 region: CASSYSTSFEYNEQFF. The CDR3, as DNA: TGTGCCAGCAGTTACTCTACGAGCTTTGAATACAATGAGCAGTTCTTC.

With regard to this clone: Other nucleotide sequences from this sample produce the same CDR3. The chain links TRBV4-1 to TRBJ2-7; D not certain. The CDR3 sequence is 12 residues long. Germline CDR1 reads MGHRA; CDR2 reads YSYEKL. Trimming stripped 0 bases from V and 3 bases from J, with 3 bases between. CDR3: CASSQDSYEQYF. DNA of the CDR3: TGCGCCAGCAGCCAAGACAGCTACGAGCAGTACTTC.

The gene calls are TRBV18 and TRBJ1-2; no clear D gene. The ends were cut back, 3 bases at V and 0 bases at J, with 14 bases in the middle. The CDR3 extends over 16 amino acids. The V gene's germline CDR1 is KGHSH and CDR2 LQKENI. The CDR3 sequence: CASSPSIGATNYGYTF. In DNA, the CDR3 is TGTGCCAGCTCACCGTCGATTGGCGCTACTAACTATGGCTACACCTTC. The whole variable domain, filled in from reference TRBV18 and TRBJ1-2, reads NAGVMQNPRHLVRRRGQEARLRCSPMKGHSHVYWYRQLPEEGLKFMVYLQKENIIDESGMPKERFSAEFPKEGPSILRIQQVVRGDSAAYFCASSPSIGATNYGYTFGSGTRLTVV.

This clone was picked up one time. The V and J genes are TRBV6-5 and TRBJ1-1, with a weak D call TRBD1 (5 bases). The germline V and J ends were trimmed by 5 bases and 7 bases, with 17 bases remaining between them. Germline values: CDR1 MNHEY, CDR2 SVGAGI. The CDR3 runs to 14 residues. Here the CDR3 reads CASSLGGAAREAFF. As DNA, the CDR3 is TGTGCCAGCAGTCTTGGAGGGGCCGCGCGTGAAGCTTTCTTT.

The V gene is TRBV11-2, the J gene TRBJ2-7; 9 bases match TRBD2. The V and J ends lost 3 bases and 2 bases, in that order; junction bases with no gene match: 5. Germline V gene sequence: CDR1 SGHAT, CDR2 FQNNGV. The CDR3 sequence is 15 residues long. CDR3 residues: CASSFAGGGPYEQYF. The CDR3 DNA sequence: TGTGCCAGCAGCTTCGCGGGAGGGGGGCCCTACGAGCAGTACTTC.